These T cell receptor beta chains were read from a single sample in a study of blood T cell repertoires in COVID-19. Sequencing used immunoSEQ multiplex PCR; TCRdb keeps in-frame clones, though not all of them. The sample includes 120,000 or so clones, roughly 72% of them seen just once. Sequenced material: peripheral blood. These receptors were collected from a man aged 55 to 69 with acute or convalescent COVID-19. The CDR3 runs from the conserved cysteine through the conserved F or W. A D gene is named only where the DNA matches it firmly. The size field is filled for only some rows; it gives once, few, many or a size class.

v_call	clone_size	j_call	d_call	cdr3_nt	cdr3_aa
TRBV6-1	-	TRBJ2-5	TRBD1	TGTGCCAGCAGTGCCCGGACAGGGGGAAACGGAGAGACCCAGTACTTC	CASSARTGGNGETQYF
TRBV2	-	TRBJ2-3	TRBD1	TGTGCCAGCAGTGCCACTCCGGGACAGGGGAGGCGCACAGATACGCAGTATTTT	CASSATPGQGRRTDTQYF
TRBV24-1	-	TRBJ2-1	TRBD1	TGTGCCACCGGGACAGGACCCTCGGGTGAGCAGTTCTTC	CATGTGPSGEQFF
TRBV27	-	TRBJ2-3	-	TGTGCCAGCCGTCCACAGGGTACAGATACGCAGTATTTT	CASRPQGTDTQYF
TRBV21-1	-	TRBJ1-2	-	TGTGCCAGACCTAACAGGCTCAACTATGGCTACACCTTC	CARPNRLNYGYTF
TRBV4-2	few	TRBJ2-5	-	TGTGCCAGCAGCCCTCGGACCACGGAGGGGGAGACCCAGTACTTC	CASSPRTTEGETQYF
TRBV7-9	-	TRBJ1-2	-	TGTGCCAGCAGCCCTACAGGGCTCGGGTACTATGGCTACACCTTC	CASSPTGLGYYGYTF
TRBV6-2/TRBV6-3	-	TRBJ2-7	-	TGTGCCAGCAGCCCCGGGGGCGGGGGAAGCTCCTACGAGCAGTACTTC	CASSPGGGGSSYEQYF
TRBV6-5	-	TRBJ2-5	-	TGTGCCAGCAGTCGTGGACTACGGGAGACCCAGTACTTC	CASSRGLRETQYF
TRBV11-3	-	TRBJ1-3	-	TGTGCCAGCAGCGGCGGGGGAGTCAGGACGGGGCGAGGAAACACCATATATTTT	CASSGGGVRTGRGNTIYF
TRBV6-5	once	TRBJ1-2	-	TGTGCCAGCAGTTTCGCCCCTCGTGCGAGCTACACCTTC	CASSFAPRASYTF
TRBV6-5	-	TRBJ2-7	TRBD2	TGTGCCAGCACCGTAGCGGGATATTACGAGCAGTACTTC	CASTVAGYYEQYF
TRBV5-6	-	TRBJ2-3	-	TGTGCCAGCAGCGGGCGAGGGACGGGGGTCACAGATACGCAGTATTTT	CASSGRGTGVTDTQYF
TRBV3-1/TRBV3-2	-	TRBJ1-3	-	TGTGCCAGCAGCACCCAGGGCGGCGGAAACACCATATATTTT	CASSTQGGGNTIYF
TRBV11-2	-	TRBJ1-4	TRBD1	TGTGCCAGCAGCACGGGGACAGCCCGACGATACGAAAAACTGTTTTTT	CASSTGTARRYEKLFF
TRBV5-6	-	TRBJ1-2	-	TGTGCCAGCAGCTTCGGGAGGAACTATGGCTACACCTTC	CASSFGRNYGYTF
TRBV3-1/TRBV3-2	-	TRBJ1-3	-	TGTGCCAGCAGCCAGCAGATGGGAAACACCATATATTTT	CASSQQMGNTIYF
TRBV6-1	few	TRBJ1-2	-	TGTGCCAGCAGTGAAATTTCCCTCCACACCTTC	CASSEISLHTF